The clone carrying this TCR beta chain was recorded once. An expansion of CD8+CD57+ cells by flow cytometry had been shown in patients chosen for sequencing. Germline lookup yields CDR1 SGHRS and CDR2 YFSETQ. The CDR3 runs 14 residues. V lost 0 bases and J 5 bases, leaving 6 bases between the germline ends. The sample comes from a study of CD8+CD57+ T cells in acquired aplastic anemia. The template used for profiling TCR beta VDJ and CDR3 was genomic DNA. TCRdb reanalysed the reads using MiXCR and keeps one entry per CDR3 protein. The data hold approximately 180,000 distinct CDR3 sequences, with roughly 65% observed a single time.

The rearrangement joins TRBV5-1 to TRBJ1-6, with D unclear. Sequencing was done on a sample of sorted CD4+, CD8+, or CD8+CD57+ T cells (not recorded which) from PBMCs. The source is a human donor with aplastic anemia. The CDR3 is CASSLAAHNSPLHF. CDR3 bases: TGCGCCAGCAGCTTGGCAGCCCATAATTCACCCCTCCACTTT.